The rows below give T cell receptor beta chains drawn from one sample of a study of neurological immune-mediated disorders. TCRdb called the 5' RACE reads again in MiXCR, with one record for every CDR3 protein. The sample gives about 49,000 distinct CDR3 sequences, about an eighth of which show up once; less than 5.5% is in the top ten. The specimen sequenced was PBMCs. The source is a male donor with HTLV-1-associated myelopathy (HAM/TSP). Both conserved end residues are part of each CDR3. Fields, in order: CDR3 protein, CDR3 DNA, J gene, clone size, CDR3 length, D gene, V gene. D genes are given only for firm matches. Rows may omit the clone size; those that give it use once, few, many or a size class.

CDR3 protein: CASSDGLYGYTF; CDR3 DNA: TGCGCCAGCAGTGATGGGCTCTATGGCTACACCTTC; J gene: TRBJ1-2; clone size: few; CDR3 length: 12; D gene: .; V gene: TRBV10-2
CDR3 protein: CSARDRGGLRRDTQYF; CDR3 DNA: TGCAGTGCTAGAGATAGAGGGGGGCTTAGGAGAGATACGCAGTATTTT; J gene: TRBJ2-3; clone size: few; CDR3 length: 16; D gene: .; V gene: TRBV20-1
CDR3 protein: CSARDGQGFSNQPQHF; CDR3 DNA: TGCAGTGCTAGAGATGGGCAGGGGTTTAGCAATCAGCCCCAGCATTTT; J gene: TRBJ1-5; clone size: many; CDR3 length: 16; D gene: .; V gene: TRBV20-1
CDR3 protein: CASSALQGNSGNTIYF; CDR3 DNA: TGTGCCAGCAGCGCCTTACAGGGGAACTCTGGAAACACCATATATTTT; J gene: TRBJ1-3; clone size: many; CDR3 length: 16; D gene: TRBD1; V gene: TRBV9
CDR3 protein: CSAGAGGWETQYF; CDR3 DNA: TGCAGTGCTGGAGCGGGGGGTTGGGAGACCCAGTACTTC; J gene: TRBJ2-5; clone size: many; CDR3 length: 13; D gene: TRBD2; V gene: TRBV20-1
CDR3 protein: CASSLRQGRNNEQFF; CDR3 DNA: TGCGCCAGCAGCTTAAGACAGGGTAGAAACAATGAGCAGTTCTTC; J gene: TRBJ2-1; clone size: many; CDR3 length: 15; D gene: TRBD1; V gene: TRBV5-1
CDR3 protein: CASSDSTGRYEQYF; CDR3 DNA: TGTGCCAGCAGTGACTCGACAGGGCGCTACGAGCAGTACTTC; J gene: TRBJ2-7; clone size: many; CDR3 length: 14; D gene: TRBD1; V gene: TRBV25-1
CDR3 protein: CASSLVGANEKLFF; CDR3 DNA: TGTGCCAGCAGCCTGGTTGGGGCTAATGAAAAACTGTTTTTT; J gene: TRBJ1-4; clone size: many; CDR3 length: 14; D gene: .; V gene: TRBV5-6
CDR3 protein: CASSQDRNSPLHF; CDR3 DNA: TGCGCCAGCAGCCAAGATCGGAATTCACCCCTCCACTTT; J gene: TRBJ1-6; clone size: many; CDR3 length: 13; D gene: .; V gene: TRBV4-3
CDR3 protein: CASSQVRGQYNEQFF; CDR3 DNA: TGTGCCAGCAGCCAAGTGAGGGGACAGTACAATGAGCAGTTCTTC; J gene: TRBJ2-1; clone size: many; CDR3 length: 15; D gene: TRBD1; V gene: TRBV3-1
CDR3 protein: CASSPRQNNEQFF; CDR3 DNA: TGCGCCAGCAGTCCTCGACAGAACAATGAGCAGTTCTTC; J gene: TRBJ2-1; clone size: few; CDR3 length: 13; D gene: .; V gene: TRBV5-1
CDR3 protein: CASSLIGRQYF; CDR3 DNA: TGTGCCAGCAGTTTGATAGGGCGGCAGTACTTC; J gene: TRBJ2-7; clone size: many; CDR3 length: 11; D gene: .; V gene: TRBV12-3/TRBV12-4
CDR3 protein: CASSLGQGESGYTF; CDR3 DNA: TGTGCCAGCAGCCTTGGACAGGGAGAATCGGGCTACACCTTC; J gene: TRBJ1-2; clone size: many; CDR3 length: 14; D gene: TRBD1; V gene: TRBV7-2
CDR3 protein: CASSLAGSGAHGGGELFF; CDR3 DNA: TGCGCCAGCAGCTTGGCCGGTTCAGGGGCCCATGGCGGCGGGGAGCTGTTTTTT; J gene: TRBJ2-2; clone size: .; CDR3 length: 18; D gene: .; V gene: TRBV5-1
CDR3 protein: CASTQTGSYNEQFF; CDR3 DNA: TGTGCCAGCACCCAGACGGGATCCTACAATGAGCAGTTCTTC; J gene: TRBJ2-1; clone size: many; CDR3 length: 14; D gene: .; V gene: TRBV12-3/TRBV12-4
CDR3 protein: CSARGRHAVYEQYF; CDR3 DNA: TGCAGTGCTAGAGGACGGCACGCAGTCTACGAGCAGTACTTC; J gene: TRBJ2-7; clone size: many; CDR3 length: 14; D gene: .; V gene: TRBV20-1
CDR3 protein: CSASLQGRTYEQYF; CDR3 DNA: TGCAGTGCTAGCCTCCAGGGACGGACCTACGAGCAGTACTTC; J gene: TRBJ2-7; clone size: .; CDR3 length: 14; D gene: .; V gene: TRBV20-1
CDR3 protein: CSARDPQGGADTQYF; CDR3 DNA: TGCAGTGCTAGAGATCCGCAGGGGGGCGCAGATACGCAGTATTTT; J gene: TRBJ2-3; clone size: many; CDR3 length: 15; D gene: .; V gene: TRBV20-1
CDR3 protein: CSVTSGERGTDTQYF; CDR3 DNA: TGCAGTGTAACTAGCGGGGAAAGAGGTACAGATACGCAGTATTTT; J gene: TRBJ2-3; clone size: many; CDR3 length: 15; D gene: TRBD2; V gene: TRBV20-1
CDR3 protein: CASEVGVSNTEAFF; CDR3 DNA: TGTGCCAGCGAAGTCGGGGTTTCGAACACTGAAGCTTTCTTT; J gene: TRBJ1-1; clone size: many; CDR3 length: 14; D gene: .; V gene: TRBV12-3/TRBV12-4
CDR3 protein: CSAGGTGKSETQYF; CDR3 DNA: TGCAGTGCTGGTGGGACAGGGAAATCGGAGACCCAGTACTTC; J gene: TRBJ2-5; clone size: many; CDR3 length: 14; D gene: TRBD1; V gene: TRBV20-1